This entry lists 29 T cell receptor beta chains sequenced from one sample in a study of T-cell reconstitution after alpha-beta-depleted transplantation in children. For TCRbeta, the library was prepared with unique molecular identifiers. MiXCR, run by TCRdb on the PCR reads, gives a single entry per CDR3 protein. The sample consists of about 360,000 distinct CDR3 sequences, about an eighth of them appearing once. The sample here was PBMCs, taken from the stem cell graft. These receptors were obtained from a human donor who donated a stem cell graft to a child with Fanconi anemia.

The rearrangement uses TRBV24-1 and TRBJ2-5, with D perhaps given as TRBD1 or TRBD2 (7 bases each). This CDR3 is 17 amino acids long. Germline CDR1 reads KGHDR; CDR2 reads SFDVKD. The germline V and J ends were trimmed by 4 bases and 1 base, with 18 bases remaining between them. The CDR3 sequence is CATSDARQGGGQETQYF. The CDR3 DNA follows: TGTGCCACCAGTGACGCGAGACAGGGAGGGGGCCAAGAGACCCAGTACTTC.

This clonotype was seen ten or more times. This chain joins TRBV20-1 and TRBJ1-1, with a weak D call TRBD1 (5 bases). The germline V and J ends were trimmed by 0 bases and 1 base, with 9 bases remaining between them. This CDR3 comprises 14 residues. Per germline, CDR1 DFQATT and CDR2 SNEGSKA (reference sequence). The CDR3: CSAREGTANTEAFF. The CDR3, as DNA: TGCAGTGCTAGAGAAGGGACGGCGAACACTGAAGCTTTCTTT.

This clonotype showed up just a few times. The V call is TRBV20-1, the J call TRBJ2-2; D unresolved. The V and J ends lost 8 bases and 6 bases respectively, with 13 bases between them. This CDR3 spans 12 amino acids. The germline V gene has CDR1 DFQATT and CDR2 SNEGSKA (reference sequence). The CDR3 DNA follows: TGCAGTACTTTGGATAGAGCCGGGGAGCTGTTTTTT. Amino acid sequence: CSTLDRAGELFF.

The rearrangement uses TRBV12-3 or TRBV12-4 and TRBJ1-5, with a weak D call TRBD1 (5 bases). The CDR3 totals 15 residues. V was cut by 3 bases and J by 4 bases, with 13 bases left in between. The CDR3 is CASSFWGARNQPQHF. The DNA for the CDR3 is TGTGCCAGCAGTTTCTGGGGCGCGAGGAATCAGCCCCAGCATTTT.

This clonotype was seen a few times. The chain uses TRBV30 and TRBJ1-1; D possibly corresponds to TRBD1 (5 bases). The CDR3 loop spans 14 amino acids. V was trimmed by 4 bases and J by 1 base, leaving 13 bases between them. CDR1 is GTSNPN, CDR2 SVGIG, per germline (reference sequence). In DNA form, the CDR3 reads TGTGCCTGGATGTTCACAGGTTGGAACACTGAAGCTTTCTTT. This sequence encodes CAWMFTGWNTEAFF.

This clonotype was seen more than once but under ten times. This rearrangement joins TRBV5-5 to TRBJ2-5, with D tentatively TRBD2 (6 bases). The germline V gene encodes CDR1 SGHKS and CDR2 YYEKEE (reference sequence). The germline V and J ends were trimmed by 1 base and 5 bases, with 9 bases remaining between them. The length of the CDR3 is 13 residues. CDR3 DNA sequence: TGTGCCAGCAGCTTGTTCGCGGGGGAGACCCAGTACTTC. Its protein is CASSLFAGETQYF.

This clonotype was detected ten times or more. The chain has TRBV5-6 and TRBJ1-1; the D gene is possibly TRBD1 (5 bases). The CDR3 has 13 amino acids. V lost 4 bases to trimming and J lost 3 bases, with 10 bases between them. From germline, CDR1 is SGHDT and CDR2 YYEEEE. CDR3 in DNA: TGTGCCAGCAGCGCAGGGACCTACACTGAAGCTTTCTTT. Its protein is CASSAGTYTEAFF.

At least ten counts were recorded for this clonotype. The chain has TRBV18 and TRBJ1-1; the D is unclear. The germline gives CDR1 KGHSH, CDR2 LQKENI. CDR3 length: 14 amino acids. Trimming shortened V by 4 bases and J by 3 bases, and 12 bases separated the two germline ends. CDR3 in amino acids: CASSRSRPDTEAFF. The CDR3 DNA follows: TGTGCCAGCTCACGGTCGCGGCCGGACACTGAAGCTTTCTTT.

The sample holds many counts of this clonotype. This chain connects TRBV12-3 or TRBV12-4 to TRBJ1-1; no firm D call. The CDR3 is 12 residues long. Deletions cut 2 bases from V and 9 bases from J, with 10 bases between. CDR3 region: CASSLLRMKAFF. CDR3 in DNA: TGTGCCAGCAGTTTACTGCGGATGAAAGCTTTCTTT.

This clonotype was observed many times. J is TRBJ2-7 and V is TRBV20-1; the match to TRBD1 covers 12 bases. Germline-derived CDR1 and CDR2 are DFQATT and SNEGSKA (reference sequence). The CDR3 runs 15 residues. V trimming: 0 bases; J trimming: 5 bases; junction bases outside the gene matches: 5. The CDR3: CSARDPGQGAHEQYF. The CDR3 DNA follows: TGCAGTGCTAGAGATCCGGGACAGGGGGCCCACGAGCAGTACTTC.

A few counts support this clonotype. CDR3 bases: TGCAGCGTTGCCGGTTGGGGCGCTAATGAAAAACTGTTTTTT. Its protein is CSVAGWGANEKLFF. The chain recombines TRBV29-1 with TRBJ1-4, with D perhaps TRBD1 (5 bases). With 4 bases removed from V and 3 bases from J, the gap between germline ends came to 12 bases. The CDR3 covers 14 residues. Germline CDR1 reads SQVTM; CDR2 reads ANQGSEA.

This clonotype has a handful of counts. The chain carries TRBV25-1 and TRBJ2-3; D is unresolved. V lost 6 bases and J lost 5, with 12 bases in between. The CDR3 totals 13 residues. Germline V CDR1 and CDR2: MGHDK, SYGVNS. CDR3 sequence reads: CASRRQDQDTQYF. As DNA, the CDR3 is TGTGCCAGCAGACGGCAGGACCAAGATACGCAGTATTTT. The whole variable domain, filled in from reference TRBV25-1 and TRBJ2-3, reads EADIYQTPRYLVIGTGKKITLECSQTMGHDKMYWYQQDPGMELHLIHYSYGVNSTEKGDLSSESTVSRIRTEHFPLTLESARPSHTSQYLCASRRQDQDTQYFGPGTRLTVL.

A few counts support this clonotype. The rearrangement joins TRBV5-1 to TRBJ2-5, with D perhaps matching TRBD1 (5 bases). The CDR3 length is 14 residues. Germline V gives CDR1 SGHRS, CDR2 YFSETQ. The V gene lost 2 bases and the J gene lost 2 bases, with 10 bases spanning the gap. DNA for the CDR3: TGCGCCAGCAGCTTACCACAGGTACAAGAGACCCAGTACTTC. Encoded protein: CASSLPQVQETQYF.

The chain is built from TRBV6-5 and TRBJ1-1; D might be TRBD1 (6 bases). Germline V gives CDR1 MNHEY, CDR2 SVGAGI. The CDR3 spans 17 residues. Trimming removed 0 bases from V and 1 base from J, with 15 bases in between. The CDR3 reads CASSYSRRGGPNTEAFF. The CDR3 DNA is TGTGCCAGCAGTTACTCGAGGCGGGGGGGGCCGAACACTGAAGCTTTCTTT.

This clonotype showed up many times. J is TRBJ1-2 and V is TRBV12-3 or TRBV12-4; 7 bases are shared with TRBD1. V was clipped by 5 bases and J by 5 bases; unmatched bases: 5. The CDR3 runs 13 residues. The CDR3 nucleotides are TGTGCCAGCAGTCGGGACAGCCTTTATGGCTACACCTTC. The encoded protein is CASSRDSLYGYTF.

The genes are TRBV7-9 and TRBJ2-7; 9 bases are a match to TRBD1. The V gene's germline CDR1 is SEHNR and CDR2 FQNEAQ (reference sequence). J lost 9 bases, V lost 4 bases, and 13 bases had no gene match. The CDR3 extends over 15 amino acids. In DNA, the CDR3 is TGTGCCAGCAGCTCCCCCGGGACAGGGCCAATAGCGCAGTACTTC. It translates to CASSSPGTGPIAQYF.

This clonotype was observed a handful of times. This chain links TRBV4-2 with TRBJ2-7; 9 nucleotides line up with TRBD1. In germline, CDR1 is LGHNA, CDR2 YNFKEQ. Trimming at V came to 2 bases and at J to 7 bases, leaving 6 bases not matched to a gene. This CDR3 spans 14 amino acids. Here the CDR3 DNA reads TGTGCCAGCAGCCAAAGTGGGGACAGGGTAGAGCAGTACTTC. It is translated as CASSQSGDRVEQYF.

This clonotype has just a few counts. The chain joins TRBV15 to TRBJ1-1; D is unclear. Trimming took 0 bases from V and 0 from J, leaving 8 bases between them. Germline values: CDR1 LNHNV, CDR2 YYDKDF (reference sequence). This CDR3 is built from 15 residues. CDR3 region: CATSRDYQMNTEAFF. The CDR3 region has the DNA TGTGCCACCAGCAGAGATTATCAGATGAACACTGAAGCTTTCTTT.

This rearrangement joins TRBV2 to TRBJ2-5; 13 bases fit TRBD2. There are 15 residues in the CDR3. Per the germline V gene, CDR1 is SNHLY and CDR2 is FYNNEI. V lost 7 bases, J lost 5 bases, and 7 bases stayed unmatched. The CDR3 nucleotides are TGTGCCAGCACCGCACTAGCGGGGGGGCCTGAGACCCAGTACTTC. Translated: CASTALAGGPETQYF.

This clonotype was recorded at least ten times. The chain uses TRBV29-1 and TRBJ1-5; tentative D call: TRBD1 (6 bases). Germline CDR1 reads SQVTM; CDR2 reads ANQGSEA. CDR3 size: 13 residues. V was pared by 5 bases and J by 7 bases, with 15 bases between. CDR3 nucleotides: TGCAGCGTTTCCGTGGGGGGGGGCCAGCCCCAGCATTTT. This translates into CSVSVGGGQPQHF. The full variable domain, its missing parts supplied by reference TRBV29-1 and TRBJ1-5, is SAVISQKPSRDICQRGTSLTIQCQVDSQVTMMFWYRQQPGQSLTLIATANQGSEATYESGFVIDKFPISRPNLTFSTLTVSNMSPEDSSIYLCSVSVGGGQPQHFGDGTRLSIL.

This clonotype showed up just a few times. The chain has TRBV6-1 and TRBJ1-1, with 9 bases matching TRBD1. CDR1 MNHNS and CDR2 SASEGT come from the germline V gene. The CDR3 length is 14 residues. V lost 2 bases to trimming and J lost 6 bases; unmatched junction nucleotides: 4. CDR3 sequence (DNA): TGTGCCAGCAGTGAAAGACAGGGGGTAGCTGAAGCTTTCTTT. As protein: CASSERQGVAEAFF.

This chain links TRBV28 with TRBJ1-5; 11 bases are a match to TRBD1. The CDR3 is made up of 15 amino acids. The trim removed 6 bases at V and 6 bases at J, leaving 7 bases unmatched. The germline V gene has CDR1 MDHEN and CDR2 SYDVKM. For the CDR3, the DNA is TGTGCCAGCAGCCAACCGGGACAGGGGGTTCAGCCCCAGCATTTT. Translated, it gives CASSQPGQGVQPQHF. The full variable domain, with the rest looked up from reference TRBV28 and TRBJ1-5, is DVKVTQSSRYLVKRTGEKVFLECVQDMDHENMFWYRQDPGLGLRLIYFSYDVKMKEKGDIPEGYSVSREKKERFSLILESASTNQTSMYLCASSQPGQGVQPQHFGDGTRLSIL.

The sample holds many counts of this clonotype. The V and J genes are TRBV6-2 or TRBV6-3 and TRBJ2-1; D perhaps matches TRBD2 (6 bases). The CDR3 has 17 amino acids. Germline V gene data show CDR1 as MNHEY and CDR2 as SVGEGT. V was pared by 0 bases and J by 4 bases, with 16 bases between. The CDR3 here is CASSYSPPSGLYNEQFF. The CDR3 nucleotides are TGTGCCAGCAGTTACTCGCCCCCCAGCGGGTTATACAATGAGCAGTTCTTC.

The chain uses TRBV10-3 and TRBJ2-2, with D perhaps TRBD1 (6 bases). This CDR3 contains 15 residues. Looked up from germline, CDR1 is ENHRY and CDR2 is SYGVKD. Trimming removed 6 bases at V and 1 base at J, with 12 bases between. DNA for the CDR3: TGTGCCATCAGGACCGTACAGGGGAACACCGGGGAGCTGTTTTTT. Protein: CAIRTVQGNTGELFF.

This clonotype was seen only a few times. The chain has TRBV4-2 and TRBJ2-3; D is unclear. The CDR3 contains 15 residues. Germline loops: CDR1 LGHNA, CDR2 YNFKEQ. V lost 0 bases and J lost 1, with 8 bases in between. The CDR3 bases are TGTGCCAGCAGCCAAGATCCCCTACGCACAGATACGCAGTATTTT. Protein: CASSQDPLRTDTQYF.

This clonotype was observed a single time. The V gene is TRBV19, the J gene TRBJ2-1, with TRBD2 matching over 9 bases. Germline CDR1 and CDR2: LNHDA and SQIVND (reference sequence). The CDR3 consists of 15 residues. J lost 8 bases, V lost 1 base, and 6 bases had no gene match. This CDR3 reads CASSIASGTYYEQFF. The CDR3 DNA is TGTGCCAGTAGTATAGCTAGCGGGACTTACTATGAGCAGTTCTTC.

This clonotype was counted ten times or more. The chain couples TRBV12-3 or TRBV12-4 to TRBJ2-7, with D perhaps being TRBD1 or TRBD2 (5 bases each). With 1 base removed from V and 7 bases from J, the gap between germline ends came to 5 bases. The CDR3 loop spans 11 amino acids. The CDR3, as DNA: TGTGCCAGCAGTTTAGGGGGGGAGCAGTACTTC. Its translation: CASSLGGEQYF.

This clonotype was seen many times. The CDR3 is CASSQTGYSGNTIYF. Written as DNA, the CDR3 is TGTGCCAGCAGCCAGACAGGGTACTCTGGAAACACCATATATTTT. The V gene is TRBV7-9, the J gene TRBJ1-3; 7 bases fit TRBD1. The CDR3 sequence is 15 residues long. After removal of 5 bases from V and 0 bases from J, the junction contained 4 bases not matched to a gene. Germline CDR1 is SEHNR and CDR2 is FQNEAQ (reference sequence).

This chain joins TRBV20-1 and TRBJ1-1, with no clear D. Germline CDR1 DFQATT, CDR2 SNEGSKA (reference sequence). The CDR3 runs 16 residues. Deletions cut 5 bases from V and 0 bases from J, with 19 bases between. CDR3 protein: CSADRLLQPMNTEAFF. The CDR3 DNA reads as TGCAGTGCTGACCGCTTATTACAGCCTATGAACACTGAAGCTTTCTTT.